One and the same sample provided the 17 T cell receptor beta chains below, sequenced in a study of cytomegalovirus exposure and HLA in healthy donors. The PCR contained 60 Vbeta and 13 Jbeta primers. Generated by immunoSEQ multiplex PCR, the TCRdb table keeps only in-frame clones and is missing some. The sample yields 200,000 to 250,000 clones, around 88% seen once. The sequencing sample was made of PBMCs. The receptors here all came from a woman between 18 and 29 years old in good health and CMV-seronegative.

The chain links TRBV11-2 to TRBJ1-2, with a weak D call TRBD1 (6 bases). Germline CDR1 and CDR2: SGHAT and FQNNGV. The CDR3 extends over 16 amino acids. Deletions cut 4 bases from V and 5 bases from J, with 20 bases between. Here the CDR3 reads CASSSRGTQARYGYTF. In DNA, the CDR3 is TGTGCCAGCAGCTCCCGAGGGACACAAGCTCGGTATGGCTACACCTTC.

The V gene is TRBV5-1, the J gene TRBJ2-1, with 13 bases that match TRBD2. The CDR3 is 18 residues long. Unmatched junction bases numbered 14, after V lost 4 bases and J lost 7 bases. Germline CDR1 is SGHRS and CDR2 is YFSETQ. The CDR3 sequence is CASSQGLAGVGVQNEQFF. The CDR3 DNA sequence: TGCGCCAGCAGCCAAGGACTAGCGGGGGTGGGAGTACAAAATGAGCAGTTCTTC.

V is TRBV4-2 and J is TRBJ2-7; D is perhaps TRBD2 (6 bases). Germline V gene data show CDR1 as LGHNA and CDR2 as YNFKEQ. Trimming pared 5 bases from V and 6 bases from J, leaving 23 bases between. The CDR3 sequence is 16 residues long. DNA of the CDR3: TGTGCCAGCAGCTTAAGACTAGATGCCGCAACCGGCGAGCAGTACTTC. This gives the protein CASSLRLDAATGEQYF.

The chain combines TRBV7-2 with TRBJ2-7, with D possibly matching TRBD2 (6 bases). V lost 3 bases and J 6 bases, leaving 12 bases between the germline ends. Looked up from germline, CDR1 is SGHTA and CDR2 is FQGNSA. The CDR3 is made up of 13 amino acids. The DNA for the CDR3 is TGTGCCAGCAGCTTTTCGGGACTGGGCGAGCAGTACTTC. As protein: CASSFSGLGEQYF.

The genes are TRBV2 and TRBJ2-1, with 8 bases lining up with TRBD1. Germline V lookup: CDR1 SNHLY, CDR2 FYNNEI. Unmatched junction bases numbered 5, after V lost 2 bases and J lost 2 bases. The CDR3 is 16 residues long. The DNA of the CDR3 is TGTGCCAGCAGTGAATCTTGGGACAGGACCTACAATGAGCAGTTCTTC. Translating gives CASSESWDRTYNEQFF.

This rearrangement joins TRBV19 to TRBJ2-1, with TRBD2 matching over 8 bases. The CDR3 spans 17 residues. V gave up 2 bases and J gave up 5 bases; unmatched junction bases: 11. Germline V gene lookup returns CDR1 LNHDA and CDR2 SQIVND (reference sequence). The CDR3 reads CASSIRYPAGVDNEQFF. The CDR3 nucleotides are TGTGCCAGTAGTATACGGTACCCAGCGGGAGTTGACAATGAGCAGTTCTTC.

This clone came up a few times. This sequence joins TRBV10-1 and TRBJ2-7; D is possibly TRBD2 (5 bases). Germline assignment: CDR1 WNHNN and CDR2 SYGVQD (reference sequence). V dropped 3 bases and J dropped 9 bases, with 15 bases sitting between them. This CDR3 comprises 13 residues. CDR3 amino acids: CASSDALPEAQYF. The CDR3 DNA reads as TGCGCCAGCAGTGATGCCCTGCCGGAGGCGCAGTACTTC.

In this sample, this clone turned up a few times. The chain recombines TRBV5-5 with TRBJ1-5, with D uncertain. In germline, CDR1 is SGHKS, CDR2 YYEKEE (reference sequence). The CDR3 has 14 residues. The germline V and J ends were trimmed by 2 bases and 3 bases, with 9 bases remaining between them. The CDR3 region is CASSFVTSNQPQHF. For the CDR3, the DNA is TGTGCCAGCAGCTTTGTGACTTCCAATCAGCCCCAGCATTTT. Supplemented by reference TRBV5-5 and TRBJ1-5, the full variable domain reads DAGVTQSPTHLIKTRGQQVTLRCSPISGHKSVSWYQQVLGQGPQFIFQYYEKEERGRGNFPDRFSARQFPNYSSELNVNALLLGDSALYLCASSFVTSNQPQHFGDGTRLSIL.

This chain connects TRBV6-5 to TRBJ2-3; TRBD1 aligns across 7 bases. The J segment lost 1 base and the V segment lost 5 bases, leaving 6 bases of the junction unmatched. Germline assignment: CDR1 MNHEY and CDR2 SVGAGI. This CDR3 comprises 15 residues. This chain's CDR3 is CASSQRDSRTDTQYF. The DNA of the CDR3 is TGTGCCAGCAGTCAACGGGACAGCCGCACAGATACGCAGTATTTT.

This clone turned up a few times. V and J are TRBV6-5 and TRBJ1-5, with 7 bases fitting TRBD1. The germline gives CDR1 MNHEY, CDR2 SVGAGI. J lost 3 bases, V lost 6 bases, and 8 bases had no gene match. This CDR3 region has 15 residues. The CDR3 region has the DNA TGTGCCAGCAGGAGGGACAGAACTTACAATCAGCCCCAGCATTTT. Translation gives CASRRDRTYNQPQHF.

The chain combines TRBV4-2 with TRBJ2-1; 9 bases fit TRBD2. Trimming removed 6 bases from V and 4 bases from J; junction bases left unmatched: 16. The V gene's germline CDR1 is LGHNA and CDR2 YNFKEQ. CDR3 length: 18 residues. The CDR3 sequence is CASSPGADLAGLYNEQFF. The CDR3 DNA reads as TGTGCCAGCAGTCCGGGTGCGGATCTAGCGGGGTTATACAATGAGCAGTTCTTC.

This clone was counted between two and nine times. The CDR3 sequence is CASSLAHRAAYEQYF. The CDR3 nucleotides are TGCGCCAGCAGCTTGGCTCACAGGGCTGCCTACGAGCAGTACTTC. The chain is built from TRBV5-1 and TRBJ2-7; the D gene is possibly TRBD1 (6 bases). The CDR3 extends over 15 amino acids. CDR1 is SGHRS, CDR2 YFSETQ, per germline. Trimming cost V 0 bases and J 2 bases, with 12 bases left between them.

The chain employs TRBV9 and TRBJ2-7; D is ambiguous. Germline CDR1 is SGDLS and CDR2 is YYNGEE. The CDR3 covers 13 residues. V lost 2 bases, J lost 3 bases, and 9 bases lay in between. CDR3 sequence (DNA): TGTGCCAGCAGCGTCGGAGACTTCTACGAGCAGTACTTC. Amino acids: CASSVGDFYEQYF.

This chain connects TRBV9 to TRBJ1-2; D might be TRBD1 (5 bases). The CDR3 is 15 amino acids. CDR1 SGDLS and CDR2 YYNGEE come from the germline V gene. V was pared by 5 bases and J by 2 bases, with 16 bases between. CDR3 nucleotide sequence: TGTGCCAGCAGTCTATTCACAGGATTCAACTATGGCTACACCTTC. As protein: CASSLFTGFNYGYTF.

The chain joins TRBV4-1 to TRBJ2-6; D not resolved. Between the trimmed V and J ends, which lost 3 bases and 4 bases, there was a span of 16 bases. The CDR3 contains 17 residues. The germline V gene has CDR1 MGHRA and CDR2 YSYEKL. The CDR3 loop is CASSQRYVAAGANVLTF. The CDR3 nucleotides read TGCGCCAGCAGCCAGCGTTATGTGGCGGCCGGGGCCAACGTCCTGACTTTC.

The V call is TRBV6-6, the J call TRBJ2-7, with D perhaps matching TRBD2 (5 bases). The CDR3 spans 13 residues. Germline V CDR1 and CDR2: MNHNY, SVGAGI (reference sequence). V lost 6 bases, J lost 4 bases, and 13 bases lay in between. In DNA form, the CDR3 reads TGTGCCAGCAGCTATAGGACTCGGTACGAGCAGTACTTC. Translating it yields CASSYRTRYEQYF.

V and J are TRBV5-4 and TRBJ1-1, with 7 bases lining up with TRBD1. The CDR3 sequence is 15 residues long. The germline CDR1 and CDR2 sequences are SGHNT and YYREEE (reference sequence). V lost 7 bases and J lost 3; bases outside the gene matches: 12. As DNA, the CDR3 is TGTGCCAGCGCCTTGGGGGCAGGGGGTTACACTGAAGCTTTCTTT. Translating it yields CASALGAGGYTEAFF. Filled out from reference TRBV5-4 and TRBJ1-1, the complete variable domain reads ETGVTQSPTHLIKTRGQQVTLRCSSQSGHNTVSWYQQALGQGPQFIFQYYREEENGRGNFPPRFSGLQFPNYSSELNVNALELDDSALYLCASALGAGGYTEAFFGQGTRLTVV.